The 11 T cell receptor beta chains below were found in one sample sequenced in a study of blood T cell repertoires in COVID-19. Here immunoSEQ multiplex PCR was the method, and the copy in TCRdb shows in-frame clones only, minus some. The sample has some 210,000 clones; over 75% are singletons. Sequencing input: peripheral blood. The source is a woman aged 35 to 49 with acute or convalescent COVID-19.

The chain recombines TRBV4-1 with TRBJ1-5; TRBD1 matches at 7 bases. This CDR3 is 15 amino acids long. Trimming cost V 5 bases and J 6 bases; bases outside gene matches: 10. Germline CDR1 and CDR2: MGHRA and YSYEKL. The CDR3 DNA is TGCGCCAGCAGCTACCAACAGGGGCTTGGTCAGCCCCAGCATTTT. It is translated as CASSYQQGLGQPQHF.

This chain joins TRBV2 and TRBJ1-2; 11 bases match TRBD1. Losses at the gene ends were 6 bases for V and 8 bases for J; bases not matched to a gene: 11. The CDR3 consists of 15 residues. Germline V gene sequence: CDR1 SNHLY, CDR2 FYNNEI. The CDR3 DNA follows: TGTGCCAGCAGCGCCGGGACAGGGGGGTTAAGCGGCTACACCTTC. Translated, it gives CASSAGTGGLSGYTF.

The chain recombines TRBV6-4 with TRBJ1-5; weak D call: TRBD1 (6 bases). CDR3 length: 14 residues. Between the trimmed V and J ends, which lost 3 bases and 3 bases, there was a span of 9 bases. The germline V gene has CDR1 MRHNA and CDR2 SNTAGT. The CDR3, as DNA: TGTGCCAGCAGTGATAACAGGGACAATCAGCCCCAGCATTTT. It yields the protein CASSDNRDNQPQHF.

The chain is built from TRBV25-1 and TRBJ1-3; the D is unclear. The CDR3 loop spans 14 amino acids. The V gene's germline CDR1 is MGHDK and CDR2 SYGVNS. V was cut by 1 base and J by 4 bases, with 8 bases left in between. The CDR3 DNA reads as TGTGCCAGCAGTGAATTGGTGGAGGGAAACACCATATATTTT. The encoded protein is CASSELVEGNTIYF. Full variable domain (missing parts from reference TRBV25-1 and TRBJ1-3): EADIYQTPRYLVIGTGKKITLECSQTMGHDKMYWYQQDPGMELHLIHYSYGVNSTEKGDLSSESTVSRIRTEHFPLTLESARPSHTSQYLCASSELVEGNTIYFGEGSWLTVV.

V is TRBV2 and J is TRBJ1-5; D may be TRBD1 (5 bases). V lost 8 bases to trimming and J lost 4 bases, with 12 bases between them. This CDR3 is built from 13 residues. Germline CDR1 is SNHLY and CDR2 is FYNNEI. The CDR3 here is CASEGSGNQPQHF. Here the CDR3 DNA reads TGTGCCAGCGAAGGGTCAGGGAATCAGCCCCAGCATTTT.

The chain uses TRBV2 and TRBJ1-2; D ambiguous. This CDR3 has 14 residues. The V gene lost 5 bases and the J gene lost 2 bases, with 12 bases spanning the gap. Germline V gives CDR1 SNHLY, CDR2 FYNNEI. The CDR3 DNA reads TGTGCCAGCAGTAAAATGGGAGAAAACTATGGCTACACCTTC. This translates into CASSKMGENYGYTF.

The chain uses TRBV9 and TRBJ2-3, with D maybe TRBD1 (5 bases). V was clipped by 7 bases and J by 2 bases, with 11 bases between them. The germline CDR1 and CDR2 sequences are SGDLS and YYNGEE. The CDR3 is 13 amino acids. The CDR3 spells CASGEQATDTQYF. CDR3 in DNA: TGTGCCAGCGGGGAACAGGCCACAGATACGCAGTATTTT.

Only one count was recorded for this clone. The V and J genes are TRBV3-1 (or the pseudogene TRBV3-2) and TRBJ1-1; no clear D. V was pared by 6 bases and J by 0 bases, with 5 bases between. Germline lookup yields CDR1 LGHDT and CDR2 YNNKEL (reference sequence). The length of the CDR3 is 12 residues. Here the CDR3 reads CASSLMNTEAFF. For the CDR3, the DNA is TGTGCCAGCAGTCTTATGAACACTGAAGCTTTCTTT.

This clone was seen just once. This chain connects TRBV27 to TRBJ2-7; 7 bases fit TRBD2. CDR3 length: 14 residues. After removal of 5 bases from V and 5 bases from J, the junction contained 9 bases not matched to a gene. CDR1 is MNHEY, CDR2 SMNVEV, per germline (reference sequence). In DNA, the CDR3 is TGTGCCAGCAGTCCGGGACTATTGACCGACGAGCAGTACGTC. This sequence encodes CASSPGLLTDEQYV.

The gene calls are TRBV5-6 and TRBJ1-3; D not resolved. The V end lost 1 base, the J end lost 3 bases, and 5 bases lay between the germline ends. Germline loops: CDR1 SGHDT, CDR2 YYEEEE. The CDR3 consists of 13 residues. The CDR3 nucleotides are TGTGCCAGCAGCTTGTTGAGTGGAAACACCATATATTTT. As protein: CASSLLSGNTIYF.

The chain joins TRBV6-5 to TRBJ1-1; unclear D gene. CDR3 length equals 11 residues. The germline V and J ends were trimmed by 6 bases and 8 bases, with 10 bases remaining between them. Germline V lookup: CDR1 MNHEY, CDR2 SVGAGI. CDR3 sequence: CASRSGPEAFF. The CDR3 DNA reads as TGTGCCAGCAGGAGCGGACCGGAAGCTTTCTTT.